This TCR beta chain comes out of a study of blood T cell repertoires in COVID-19. Germline trimming cut 2 bases from V and 7 bases from J; bases unmatched to any gene: 5. The CDR3 totals 14 residues. The V gene's germline CDR1 is SGDLS and CDR2 YYNGEE. The table came from immunoSEQ multiplex PCR; TCRdb's copy has only in-frame clones and leaves some out. The sample carries approximately 190,000 clones, 84% recorded once. This receptor was taken from a young woman who had been exposed to COVID-19. The sample consisted of PBMCs or T cells enriched from blood (not recorded which). This chain links TRBV9 with TRBJ1-5; 8 bases map to TRBD1. The CDR3: CASSVGTGNQPQHF. CDR3 DNA: TGTGCCAGCAGCGTGGGGACAGGTAACCAGCCCCAGCATTTT.